This T cell receptor (beta chain) is from a study of response to subunit inactivated influenza vaccine (dated by TCRdb to the late 2010s). Regarding the study in general: To follow how T cells responded to a trivalent subunit inactivated influenza vaccine, the researchers relied on deep quantitative profiling of the T cell receptor repertoire.

Study-level results and caveats: The authors proposed that each seasonal influenza vaccination may bring in only a limited number of new T cells.

The library was built by means of RT-PCR. The sequencing machine was an Illumina HiSeq 2500. The raw public reads went through TCRdb reprocessing: fastp at Q25, MiXCR clone calling, in-frame beta chains kept. When rows share a CDR3 protein, they turn into one entry using the most common DNA and genes. The sample includes about 500,000 distinct CDR3 sequences, with 10% to 15% observed a single time. Together, the top ten hold about 12% of the sample. According to the germline V gene, CDR1 reads MDHEN and CDR2 reads SYDVKM. From V the trimming removes 0 bases and from J it removes 6 bases, while the gene matches leave 1 base of the junction unaccounted for. Including cysteine and phenylalanine, the CDR3 has 16 amino acids. Of all the DNA, just the CDR3 is kept, 48 bases in frame from base 1. What this sample's time point label stands for: 45 to 50 days after influenza vaccine administration. A remark on this clonotype: Its antigen is not yet known. Base-call qualities are not available, and no considerably larger clone is one nucleotide away.

Material: PBMCs from blood, obtained roughly 45 days after vaccination. The clonotype was recovered from a man aged 50 to 60 who received an inactivated influenza vaccine. Donor details come from another sample of the same person, matched by shared clones. Recombination connected TRBV28 to TRBJ2-1; TRBD2 matches 14 bases in the middle. The encoded CDR3 is CASSLWGTSGSNEQFF. The nucleotides read TGTGCCAGCAGTTTATGGGGGACTAGCGGGAGCAATGAGCAGTTCTTC.